The source of this T cell receptor (beta chain) is a study of T cells in Graves' hyperthyroidism and ophthalmopathy. It was RNA transcripts that yielded the amplified TCR beta CDR3 regions. The HTBI set primed first-round TCR CDR3 RT-PCR. MiXCR, applied by TCRdb to the multiplex PCR reads, yields one record per CDR3 protein. The repertoire holds roughly 570,000 distinct CDR3 sequences, with approximately 44% as singletons. This clonotype was seen repeatedly, ten times or more. What it binds is unknown. Exclusion criteria comprised uncontrolled infection, other autoimmune disease, pregnancy or lactation. For the diagnoses, clinical symptoms, serum thyroxine and TRAb, thyroid ultrasound and orbital computed tomography were used. General study findings and limits: Most thyroid clonotypes with frequency above 0.001 were detected in blood.

Germline V gene data show CDR1 as SGHRS and CDR2 as YFSETQ. V shed 0 bases and J 1 base; nucleotides not matched to a gene: 6. This CDR3 contains 17 residues. This TCR was recovered from an adult woman with Graves' disease, either hyperthyroidism or ophthalmopathy (not recorded which). The chain is built from TRBV5-1 and TRBJ1-1; TRBD1 matches at 10 bases. The sample consisted of peripheral blood or thyroid tissue (not recorded which). CDR3 region: CASSLGDRGLQNTEAFF. The CDR3 DNA is TGCGCCAGCAGCTTGGGGGACAGGGGCCTACAGAACACTGAAGCTTTCTTT.